This T cell receptor (beta chain) appears in the sequencing data of a study of blood T cell repertoires in COVID-19. The CDR3 contains 13 residues. The V gene end was trimmed by 5 bases and the J gene end by 8 bases; junction bases not matched to a gene: 5. CDR1 and CDR2 from the germline V gene are SGHTA and FQGNSA. Sequenced by immunoSEQ multiplex PCR; TCRdb stores in-frame clones only, minus some. Of over 200,000 clones in the sample, approximately 86% are singletons; the top ten hold over 0.95%. The sequence was collected from a woman in her twenties or thirties with COVID-19, enrolled during active disease. V is TRBV7-2 and J is TRBJ2-1, with 8 bases identical to TRBD1. Material: peripheral blood. This CDR3 is CASSRGQGDEQFF. CDR3 nucleotides: TGTGCCAGCAGCCGCGGACAGGGAGATGAGCAGTTCTTC.